The present TCR beta chain was sequenced within a study of cytomegalovirus exposure and HLA in healthy donors. Regarding the study as a whole: Productive rates of about 87% or about 30% were seen for most TCR beta V segments in an earlier analysis. Across HLA loci, a later analysis found differing TCR association rates, with DRB1 most and HLA-C fewest.

Concerning this clone: Its antigen is unknown.

The CDR3 length is 14 residues. V trimming: 8 bases; J trimming: 8 bases; junction bases outside the gene matches: 9. The germline CDR1 and CDR2 sequences are MNHNY and SVGAGI (reference sequence). The PCR ran on 60 Vbeta and 13 Jbeta primers. Only in-frame clones appear in the TCRdb table, and some are missing; sequencing was by immunoSEQ multiplex PCR. The sample gives some 140,000 clones, 72% of which show up once; less than 5% is in the top ten. The source of this sequence is a man aged 45-60 years in good health and CMV-seropositive. The chain links TRBV6-6 to TRBJ2-1; 10 bases agree with TRBD2. Specimen: PBMCs. The CDR3 loop reads CASQREGLYDEQFF. The CDR3 region has the DNA TGTGCCAGCCAGCGGGAGGGCCTGTACGATGAGCAGTTCTTC.